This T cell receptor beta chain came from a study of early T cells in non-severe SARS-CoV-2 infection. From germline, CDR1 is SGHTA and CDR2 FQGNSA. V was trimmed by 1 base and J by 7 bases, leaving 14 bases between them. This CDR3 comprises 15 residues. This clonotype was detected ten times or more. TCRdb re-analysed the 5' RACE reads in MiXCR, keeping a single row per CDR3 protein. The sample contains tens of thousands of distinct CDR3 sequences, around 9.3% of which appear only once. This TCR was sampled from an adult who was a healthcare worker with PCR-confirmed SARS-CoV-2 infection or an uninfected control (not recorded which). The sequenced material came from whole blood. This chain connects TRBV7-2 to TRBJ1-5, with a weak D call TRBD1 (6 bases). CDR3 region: CASSLGWGAGQPQHF. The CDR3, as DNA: TGTGCCAGCAGCTTAGGTTGGGGGGCGGGACAGCCCCAGCATTTT.